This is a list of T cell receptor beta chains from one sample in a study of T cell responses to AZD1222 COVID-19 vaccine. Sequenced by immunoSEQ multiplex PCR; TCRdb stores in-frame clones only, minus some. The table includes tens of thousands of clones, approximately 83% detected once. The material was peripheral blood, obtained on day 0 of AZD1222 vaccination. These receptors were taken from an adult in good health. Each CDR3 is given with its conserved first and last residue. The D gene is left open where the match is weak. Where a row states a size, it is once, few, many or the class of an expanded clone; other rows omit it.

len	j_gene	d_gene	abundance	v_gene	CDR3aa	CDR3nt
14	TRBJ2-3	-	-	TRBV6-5	CASSLEWDGDTQYF	TGTGCCAGCAGTCTAGAATGGGATGGAGATACGCAGTATTTT
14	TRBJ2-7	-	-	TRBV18	CASSPRDGSVGQYF	TGTGCCAGCTCACCCCGGGACGGCTCTGTTGGGCAGTACTTC
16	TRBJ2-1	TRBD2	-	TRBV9	CASSALGPGGPNEQFF	TGTGCCAGCAGCGCCCTAGGCCCGGGAGGGCCCAATGAGCAGTTCTTC
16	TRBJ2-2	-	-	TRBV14	CASSHPRGRSTGELFF	TGTGCCAGCAGCCATCCCAGGGGGAGGAGCACCGGGGAGCTGTTTTTT
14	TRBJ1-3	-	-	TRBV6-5	CASSRQASGNTIYF	TGTGCCAGCAGTCGACAGGCTTCTGGAAACACCATATATTTT
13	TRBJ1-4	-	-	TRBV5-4	CASSRTTNEKLFF	TGTGCCAGCAGCCGAACAACTAATGAAAAACTGTTTTTT
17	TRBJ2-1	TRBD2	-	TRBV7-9	CASSLGLAGAGLDEQFF	TGTGCCAGCAGCTTAGGCCTAGCGGGAGCAGGGCTGGATGAGCAGTTCTTC
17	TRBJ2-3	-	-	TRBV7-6	CASSLTLLVPPSDTQYF	TGTGCCAGCAGCCTCACCCTACTAGTGCCCCCTTCGGATACGCAGTATTTT
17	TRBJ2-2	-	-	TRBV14	CASSQVIAHIDTGELFF	TGTGCCAGCAGCCAAGTTATAGCGCACATAGACACCGGGGAGCTGTTTTTT
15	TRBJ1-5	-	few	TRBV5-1	CASSLEPKGGQPQHF	TGCGCCAGCAGCTTGGAACCCAAGGGGGGACAGCCCCAGCATTTT
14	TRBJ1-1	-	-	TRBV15	CATSSRQGGTEAFF	TGTGCCACCAGCAGCCGTCAGGGAGGAACTGAAGCTTTCTTT
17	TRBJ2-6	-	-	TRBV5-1	CASSPAGIGSGANVLTF	TGCGCCAGCAGTCCTGCAGGGATCGGCTCTGGGGCCAACGTCCTGACTTTC
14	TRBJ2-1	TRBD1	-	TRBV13	CASSFRDSNNEQFF	TGTGCCAGCAGCTTCCGGGACAGCAACAATGAGCAGTTCTTC
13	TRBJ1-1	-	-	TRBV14	CASTLGVNTEAFF	TGTGCCAGCACCCTCGGGGTTAACACTGAAGCTTTCTTT
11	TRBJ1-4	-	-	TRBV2	CASSDDEKLFF	TGTGCCAGCAGTGACGATGAAAAACTGTTTTTT
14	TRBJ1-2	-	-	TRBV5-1	CASSPDPGNYGYTF	TGCGCCAGCAGCCCCGACCCCGGGAACTATGGCTACACCTTC
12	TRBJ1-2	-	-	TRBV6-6	CASRPRGIGYTF	TGTGCCAGCAGGCCACGGGGGATTGGCTACACCTTC
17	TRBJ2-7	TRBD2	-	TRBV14	CASSHLEGGPRPYEQYF	TGTGCCAGCAGCCATCTGGAGGGAGGGCCGCGACCCTACGAGCAGTACTTC
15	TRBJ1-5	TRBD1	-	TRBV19	CASSITGVDNQPQHF	TGTGCCAGTAGTATTACAGGGGTGGACAATCAGCCCCAGCATTTT
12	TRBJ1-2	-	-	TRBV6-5	CASSPDSYGYTF	TGTGCCAGCAGCCCAGACTCGTATGGCTACACCTTC
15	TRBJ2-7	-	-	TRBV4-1	CASSQHLQGSYEQYF	TGCGCCAGCAGCCAACACCTTCAGGGGTCCTACGAGCAGTACTTC
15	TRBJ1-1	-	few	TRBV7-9	CASSLGQVGNTEAFF	TGTGCCAGCAGCTTAGGGCAGGTAGGGAACACTGAAGCTTTCTTT
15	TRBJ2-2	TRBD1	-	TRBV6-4	CASSEGTGATGELFF	TGTGCCAGCAGTGAAGGGACAGGGGCCACCGGGGAGCTGTTTTTT
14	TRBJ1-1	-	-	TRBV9	CASSEGNLNTEAFF	TGTGCCAGCAGCGAGGGGAATTTAAACACTGAAGCTTTCTTT
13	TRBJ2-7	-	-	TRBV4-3	CASSQQDGYEQYF	TGCGCCAGCAGCCAACAAGACGGCTACGAGCAGTACTTC
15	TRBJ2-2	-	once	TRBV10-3	CAISEATANTGELFF	TGTGCCATCAGTGAAGCAACCGCGAACACCGGGGAGCTGTTTTTT
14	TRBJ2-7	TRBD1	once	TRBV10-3	CAIRSGTGEDEQYF	TGTGCCATCAGGAGCGGGACAGGGGAGGACGAGCAGTACTTC
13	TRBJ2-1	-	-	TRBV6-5	CASSRTAYNEQFF	TGTGCCAGCTCCAGGACAGCCTACAATGAGCAGTTCTTC
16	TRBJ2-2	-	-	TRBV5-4	CASSLGRGSNTGELFF	TGTGCCAGCAGCTTAGGAAGAGGGAGTAATACCGGGGAGCTGTTTTTT
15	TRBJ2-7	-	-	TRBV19	CASSMLGDGFYEQYF	TGTGCCAGTAGTATGTTAGGGGACGGTTTCTACGAGCAGTACTTC
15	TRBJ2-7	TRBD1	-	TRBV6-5	CASSYSGTGALEQYF	TGTGCCAGCAGTTACTCCGGGACAGGGGCATTGGAGCAGTACTTC
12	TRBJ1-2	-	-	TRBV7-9	CASSPGSGGYTF	TGTGCCAGCAGCCCCGGCTCGGGGGGCTACACCTTC
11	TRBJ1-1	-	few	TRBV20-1	CSASVGTEAFF	TGCAGTGCCTCCGTGGGTACTGAAGCTTTCTTT
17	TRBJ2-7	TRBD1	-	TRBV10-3	CAISDPGQGAISYEQYF	TGTGCCATCAGTGATCCGGGACAGGGGGCTATCTCCTACGAGCAGTACTTC
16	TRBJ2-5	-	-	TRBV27	CASSPVTGGFQETQYF	TGTGCCAGCAGTCCCGTGACAGGAGGATTCCAAGAGACCCAGTACTTC
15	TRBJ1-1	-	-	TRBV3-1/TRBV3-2	CASSQGSGFNTEAFF	TGTGCCAGCAGCCAAGGTTCCGGGTTTAACACTGAAGCTTTCTTT
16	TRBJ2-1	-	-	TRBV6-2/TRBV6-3	CASSYSGADSYNEQFF	TGTGCCAGCAGTTACTCAGGGGCAGACTCCTACAATGAGCAGTTCTTC
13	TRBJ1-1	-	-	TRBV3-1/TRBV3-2	CASSLQQVTEAFF	TGTGCCAGCAGCCTCCAACAGGTGACTGAAGCTTTCTTT
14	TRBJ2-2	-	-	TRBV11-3	CASSFISSSGELFF	TGTGCCAGCAGCTTTATTAGCTCGTCCGGGGAGCTGTTTTTT
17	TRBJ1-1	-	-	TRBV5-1	CASSPSLGTSAVAEAFF	TGCGCCAGCAGCCCTTCTCTTGGGACGTCGGCGGTGGCTGAAGCTTTCTTT
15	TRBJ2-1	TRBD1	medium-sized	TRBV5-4	CASSRPGQGYNEQFF	TGTGCCAGCAGCCGGCCGGGACAGGGTTACAATGAGCAGTTCTTC
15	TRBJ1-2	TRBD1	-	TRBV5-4	CASSYGQGSVYGYTF	TGTGCCAGCAGCTATGGACAGGGCAGCGTGTACGGCTACACCTTC
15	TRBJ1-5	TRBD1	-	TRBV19	CASSTGTGGRQPQHF	TGTGCCAGTAGTACCGGGACAGGAGGGCGGCAGCCCCAGCATTTT
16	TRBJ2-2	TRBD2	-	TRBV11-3	CASSSRTSGRSGELFF	TGTGCCAGCAGCTCCCGGACTAGCGGGAGGAGCGGGGAGCTGTTTTTT
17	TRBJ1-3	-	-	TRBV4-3	CASSQDVAGAAGNTIYF	TGCGCCAGCAGCCAAGATGTGGCGGGGGCGGCTGGAAACACCATATATTTT
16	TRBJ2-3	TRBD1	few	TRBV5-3	CARSRLYGQAADTQYF	TGTGCCAGAAGCCGTCTGTACGGACAGGCGGCAGATACGCAGTATTTT